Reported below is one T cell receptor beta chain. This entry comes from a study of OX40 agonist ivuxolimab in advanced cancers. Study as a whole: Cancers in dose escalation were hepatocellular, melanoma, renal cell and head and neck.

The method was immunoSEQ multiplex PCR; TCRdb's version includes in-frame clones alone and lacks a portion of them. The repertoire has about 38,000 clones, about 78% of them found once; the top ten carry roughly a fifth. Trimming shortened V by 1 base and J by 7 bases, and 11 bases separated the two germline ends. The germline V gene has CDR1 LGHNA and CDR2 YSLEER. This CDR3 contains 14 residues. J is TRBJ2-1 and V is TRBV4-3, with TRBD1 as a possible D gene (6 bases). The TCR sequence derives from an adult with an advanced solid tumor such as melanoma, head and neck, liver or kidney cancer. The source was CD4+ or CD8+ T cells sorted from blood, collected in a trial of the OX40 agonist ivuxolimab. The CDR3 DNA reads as TGCGCCAGCAGCCAAGGGACAGAAAGAAATGAGCAGTTCTTC. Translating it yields CASSQGTERNEQFF.